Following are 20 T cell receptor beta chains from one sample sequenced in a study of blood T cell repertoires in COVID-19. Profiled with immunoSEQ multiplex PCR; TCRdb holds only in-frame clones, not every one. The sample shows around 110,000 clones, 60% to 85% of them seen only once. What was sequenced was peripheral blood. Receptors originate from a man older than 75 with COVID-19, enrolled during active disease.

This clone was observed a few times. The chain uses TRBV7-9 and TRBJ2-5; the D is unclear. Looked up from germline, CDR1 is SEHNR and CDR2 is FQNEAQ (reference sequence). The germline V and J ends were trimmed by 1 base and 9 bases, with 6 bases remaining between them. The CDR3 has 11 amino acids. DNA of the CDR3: TGTGCCAGCAGCTTAGGTCTCGCCCAGTACTTC. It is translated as CASSLGLAQYF.

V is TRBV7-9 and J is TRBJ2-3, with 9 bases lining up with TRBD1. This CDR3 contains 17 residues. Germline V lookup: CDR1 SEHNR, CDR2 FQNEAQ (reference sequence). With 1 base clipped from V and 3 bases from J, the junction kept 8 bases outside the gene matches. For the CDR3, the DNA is TGTGCCAGCAGCTTAGGTTGGACAGGGGTCGGGACAGATACGCAGTATTTT. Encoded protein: CASSLGWTGVGTDTQYF.

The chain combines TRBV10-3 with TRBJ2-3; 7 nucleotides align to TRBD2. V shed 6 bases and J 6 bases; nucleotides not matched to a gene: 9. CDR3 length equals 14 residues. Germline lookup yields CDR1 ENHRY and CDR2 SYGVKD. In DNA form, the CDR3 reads TGTGCCATCAGGTCTAGCGGTGGTGGGGATACGCAGTATTTT. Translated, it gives CAIRSSGGGDTQYF.

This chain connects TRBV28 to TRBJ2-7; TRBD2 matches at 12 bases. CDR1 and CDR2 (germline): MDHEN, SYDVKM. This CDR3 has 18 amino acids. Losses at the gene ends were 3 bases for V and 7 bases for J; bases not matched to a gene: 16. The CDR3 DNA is TGTGCCAGCAGTTTGGGAAGGGCTAGCGGGAGGGCCAGTTGGGAGCAGTACTTC. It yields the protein CASSLGRASGRASWEQYF.

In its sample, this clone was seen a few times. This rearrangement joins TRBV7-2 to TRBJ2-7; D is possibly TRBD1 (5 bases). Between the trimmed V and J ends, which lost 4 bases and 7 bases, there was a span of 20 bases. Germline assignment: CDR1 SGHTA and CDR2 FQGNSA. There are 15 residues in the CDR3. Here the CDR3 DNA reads TGTGCCAGCAGCTCCCCCGGGCAGGGATTTTATGAGCAGTACTTC. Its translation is CASSSPGQGFYEQYF.

CDR3 loop: CASSQYLAGAYNEQFF. Here the CDR3 DNA reads TGTGCCAGCAGCCAGTACCTAGCGGGAGCTTACAATGAGCAGTTCTTC. V gene TRBV3-1 (or the pseudogene TRBV3-2) combines with J gene TRBJ2-1; 10 bases are shared with TRBD2. V gave up 3 bases and J gave up 4 bases; unmatched junction bases: 6. Germline CDR1 and CDR2: LGHDT and YNNKEL (reference sequence). The CDR3 covers 16 residues.

The CDR3 DNA is TGCGCCAGCAGCTTGGCGGGACAGTCAAAGCAGTACTTC. Its protein product is CASSLAGQSKQYF. The chain has TRBV5-1 and TRBJ2-7, with TRBD1 matching over 7 bases. This CDR3 has 13 residues. V trimming: 0 bases; J trimming: 8 bases; junction bases outside the gene matches: 5. The V gene's germline CDR1 is SGHRS and CDR2 YFSETQ.

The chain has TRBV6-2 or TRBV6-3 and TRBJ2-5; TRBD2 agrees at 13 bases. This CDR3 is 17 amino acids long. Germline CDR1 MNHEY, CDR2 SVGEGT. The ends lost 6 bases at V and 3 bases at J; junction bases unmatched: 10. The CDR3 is CASSLFGLAGVEETQYF. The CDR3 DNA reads TGTGCCAGCAGCCTGTTCGGACTAGCGGGAGTGGAAGAGACCCAGTACTTC.

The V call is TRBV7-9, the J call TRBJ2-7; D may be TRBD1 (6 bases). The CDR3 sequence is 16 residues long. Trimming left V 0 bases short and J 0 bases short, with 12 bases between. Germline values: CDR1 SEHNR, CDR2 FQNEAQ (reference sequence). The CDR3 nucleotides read TGTGCCAGCAGCTTAGCCCGGACAGCTTACTCCTACGAGCAGTACTTC. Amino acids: CASSLARTAYSYEQYF.

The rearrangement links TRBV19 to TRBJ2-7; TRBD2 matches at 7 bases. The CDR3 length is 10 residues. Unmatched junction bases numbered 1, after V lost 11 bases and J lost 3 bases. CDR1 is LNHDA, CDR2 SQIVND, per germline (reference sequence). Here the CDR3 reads CACGSYEQYF. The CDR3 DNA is TGTGCCTGCGGGAGCTACGAGCAGTACTTC.

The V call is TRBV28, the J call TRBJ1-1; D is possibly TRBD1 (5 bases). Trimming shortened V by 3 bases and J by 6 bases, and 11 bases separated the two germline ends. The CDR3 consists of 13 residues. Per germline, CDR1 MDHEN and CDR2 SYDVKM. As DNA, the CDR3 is TGTGCCAGCAGTTTGACAGTCGGCGCTGAAGCTTTCTTT. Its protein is CASSLTVGAEAFF.

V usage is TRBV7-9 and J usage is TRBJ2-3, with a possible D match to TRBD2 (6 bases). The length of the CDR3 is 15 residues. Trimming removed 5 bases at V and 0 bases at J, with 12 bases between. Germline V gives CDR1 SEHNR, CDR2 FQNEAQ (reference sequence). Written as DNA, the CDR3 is TGTGCCAGCAGCCCCCGCGGGATCAGCACAGATACGCAGTATTTT. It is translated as CASSPRGISTDTQYF.

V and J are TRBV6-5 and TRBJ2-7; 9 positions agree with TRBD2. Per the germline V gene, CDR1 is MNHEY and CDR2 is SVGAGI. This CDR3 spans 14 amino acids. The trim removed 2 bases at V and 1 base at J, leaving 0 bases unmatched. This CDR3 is CASSYLAGSYEQYF. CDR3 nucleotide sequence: TGTGCCAGCAGTTACCTAGCGGGATCCTACGAGCAGTACTTC.

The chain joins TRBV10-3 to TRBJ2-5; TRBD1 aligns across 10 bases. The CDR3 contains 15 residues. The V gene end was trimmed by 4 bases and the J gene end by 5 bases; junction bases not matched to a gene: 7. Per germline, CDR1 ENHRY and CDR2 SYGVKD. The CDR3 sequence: CAISGTGGHWETQYF. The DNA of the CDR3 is TGTGCCATCAGTGGGACAGGGGGTCATTGGGAGACCCAGTACTTC.

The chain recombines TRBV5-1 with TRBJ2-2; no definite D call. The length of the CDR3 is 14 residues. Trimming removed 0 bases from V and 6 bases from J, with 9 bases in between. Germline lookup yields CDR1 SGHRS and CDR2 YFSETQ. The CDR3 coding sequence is TGCGCCAGCAGCTTGGACATCACATCCGGGGAGCTGTTTTTT. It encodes CASSLDITSGELFF.

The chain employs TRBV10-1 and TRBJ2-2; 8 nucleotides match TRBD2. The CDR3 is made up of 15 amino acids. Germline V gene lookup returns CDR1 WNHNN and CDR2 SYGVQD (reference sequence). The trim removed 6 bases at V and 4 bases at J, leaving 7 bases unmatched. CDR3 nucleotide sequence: TGCGCCAGCAGCGCTCTAGCGGGCATCACCGGGGAGCTGTTTTTT. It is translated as CASSALAGITGELFF.

CDR3 nucleotides: TGTGCCACCAGCACAGGGAGACGGGAGACCGGGGAGCTGTTTTTT. Translated: CATSTGRRETGELFF. This rearrangement joins TRBV15 to TRBJ2-2, with a possible D match to TRBD2 (6 bases). The V end was cut by 4 bases, the J end by 5 bases, with 14 bases between. The CDR3 has 15 residues. The germline V gene encodes CDR1 LNHNV and CDR2 YYDKDF (reference sequence). The variable domain in full, with the rest retrieved from reference TRBV15 and TRBJ2-2, is DAMVIQNPRYQVTQFGKPVTLSCSQTLNHNVMYWYQQKSSQAPKLLFHYYDKDFNNEADTPDNFQSRRPNTSFCFLDIRSPGLGDTAMYLCATSTGRRETGELFFGEGSRLTVL.

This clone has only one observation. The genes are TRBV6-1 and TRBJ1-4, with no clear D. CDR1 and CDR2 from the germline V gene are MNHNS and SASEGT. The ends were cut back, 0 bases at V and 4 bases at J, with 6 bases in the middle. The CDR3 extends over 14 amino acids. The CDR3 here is CASSEATVNEKLFF. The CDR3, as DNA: TGTGCCAGCAGTGAAGCTACAGTTAATGAAAAACTGTTTTTT.

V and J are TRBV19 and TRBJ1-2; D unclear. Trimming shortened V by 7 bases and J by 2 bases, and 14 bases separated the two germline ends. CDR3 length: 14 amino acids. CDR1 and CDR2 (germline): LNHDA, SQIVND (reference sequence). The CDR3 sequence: CASTPTSGNYGYTF. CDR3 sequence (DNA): TGTGCCAGTACCCCGACAAGCGGAAACTATGGCTACACCTTC.

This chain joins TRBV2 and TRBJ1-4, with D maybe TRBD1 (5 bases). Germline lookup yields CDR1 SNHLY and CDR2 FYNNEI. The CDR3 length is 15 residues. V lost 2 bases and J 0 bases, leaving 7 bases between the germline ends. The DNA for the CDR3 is TGTGCCAGCAGTGAAAAAGGGGCAACTAATGAAAAACTGTTTTTT. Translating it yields CASSEKGATNEKLFF.